This T cell receptor beta chain was observed in a study of T-cell reconstitution after alpha-beta-depleted transplantation in children. General observations from the study: One year post-transplant, T-cell counts and diversity were largely derived from T cells produced anew.

Unique molecular identifiers were used in preparing the TCRbeta library. TCRdb called the PCR reads again in MiXCR, with one record for every CDR3 protein. Of 280,000 or so distinct CDR3 sequences in the sample, 9.5% to 13% were seen once. CDR3 length: 14 amino acids. J lost 0 bases, V lost 6 bases, and 1 base had no gene match. Per the germline V gene, CDR1 is WSHSY and CDR2 is SAAADI. This clonotype was counted at least ten times. What it binds is unknown. This specimen consisted of peripheral blood, obtained 180 days after TCRalphabeta/CD19-depleted stem cell transplant. The rearrangement links TRBV10-2 to TRBJ2-2; 7 bases map to TRBD2. The sequence was obtained from a male patient between 2 and 15 years old who had a stem cell transplant for chronic granulomatous disease, so the T cells may come from the graft donor. CDR3 bases: TGCGCCAGCAGAGCGGGGACGAACACCGGGGAGCTGTTTTTT. Amino acids: CASRAGTNTGELFF.